This T cell receptor beta chain was obtained from a study of blood T cell repertoires in COVID-19. Sequenced by immunoSEQ multiplex PCR; TCRdb stores in-frame clones only, minus some. The table has 240,000 or so clones, approximately 82% seen once; the top ten hold about 1.9%. This clone was detected only a few times. The V gene end was trimmed by 3 bases and the J gene end by 5 bases; junction bases not matched to a gene: 13. CDR1 and CDR2 (germline): LGHDT, YNNKEL (reference sequence). CDR3 length: 17 amino acids. V usage is TRBV3-1 (or the pseudogene TRBV3-2) and J usage is TRBJ2-3; 8 bases map to TRBD2. The source material was peripheral blood. The TCR comes from a woman older than 75 with acute or convalescent COVID-19. The CDR3 DNA sequence: TGTGCCAGCAGCCATAAAACACCGGGACTAGACTTAGATACGCAGTATTTT. This translates into CASSHKTPGLDLDTQYF.